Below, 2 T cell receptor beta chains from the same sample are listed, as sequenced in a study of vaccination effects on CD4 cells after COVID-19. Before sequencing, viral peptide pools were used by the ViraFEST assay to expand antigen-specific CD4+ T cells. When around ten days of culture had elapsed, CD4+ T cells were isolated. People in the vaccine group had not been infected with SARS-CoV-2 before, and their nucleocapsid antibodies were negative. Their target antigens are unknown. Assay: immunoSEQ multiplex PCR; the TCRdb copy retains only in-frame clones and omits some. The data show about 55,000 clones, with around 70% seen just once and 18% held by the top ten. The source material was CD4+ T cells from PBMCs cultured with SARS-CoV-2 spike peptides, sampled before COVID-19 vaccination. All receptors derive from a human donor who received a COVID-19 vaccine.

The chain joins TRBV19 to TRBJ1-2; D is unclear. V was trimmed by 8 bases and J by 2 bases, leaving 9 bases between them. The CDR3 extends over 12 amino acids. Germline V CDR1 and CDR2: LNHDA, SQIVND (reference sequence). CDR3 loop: CASATLNYGYTF. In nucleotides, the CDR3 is TGTGCCAGTGCCACTCTAAACTATGGCTACACCTTC.

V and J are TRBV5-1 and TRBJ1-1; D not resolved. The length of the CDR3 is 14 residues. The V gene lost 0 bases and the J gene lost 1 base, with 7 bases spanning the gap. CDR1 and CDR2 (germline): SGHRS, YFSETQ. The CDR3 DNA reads TGCGCCAGCAGCTTGGCCGCGGGGAACACTGAAGCTTTCTTT. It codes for CASSLAAGNTEAFF.